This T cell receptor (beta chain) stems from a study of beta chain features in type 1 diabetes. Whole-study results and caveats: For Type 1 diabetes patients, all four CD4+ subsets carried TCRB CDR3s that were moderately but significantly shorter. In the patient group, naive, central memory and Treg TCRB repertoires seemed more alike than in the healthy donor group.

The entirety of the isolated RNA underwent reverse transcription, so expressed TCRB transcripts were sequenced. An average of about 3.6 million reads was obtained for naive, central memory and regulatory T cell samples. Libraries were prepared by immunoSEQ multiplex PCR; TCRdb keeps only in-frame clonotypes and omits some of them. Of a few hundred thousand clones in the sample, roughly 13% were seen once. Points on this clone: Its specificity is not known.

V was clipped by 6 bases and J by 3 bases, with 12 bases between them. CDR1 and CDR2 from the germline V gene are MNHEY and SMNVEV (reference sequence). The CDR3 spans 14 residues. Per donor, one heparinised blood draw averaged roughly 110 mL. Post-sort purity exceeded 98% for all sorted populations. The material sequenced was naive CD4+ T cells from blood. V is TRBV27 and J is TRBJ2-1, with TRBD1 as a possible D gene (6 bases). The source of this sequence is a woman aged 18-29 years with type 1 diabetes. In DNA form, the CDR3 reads TGTGCCAGCAGGGGGGCAGGGAACTACAATGAGCAGTTCTTC. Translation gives CASRGAGNYNEQFF.